The 9 T cell receptor beta chains presented below share a single source sample, sequenced in a study of CD8 T cells in ankylosing spondylitis. TCRdb redid the calling of the 5' RACE reads with MiXCR, one entry per CDR3 protein. The table shows 350,000 to 450,000 distinct CDR3 sequences, with more than 20% occurring only once. Sequenced sample: blood, either unsorted or a sorted T cell fraction (not recorded which). The receptors derive from a male donor with ankylosing spondylitis or in good health (not recorded which).

The genes are TRBV6-2 or TRBV6-3 and TRBJ2-7; D is uncertain. V dropped 2 bases and J dropped 4 bases, with 6 bases sitting between them. The CDR3 totals 12 residues. The germline V gene has CDR1 MNHEY and CDR2 SVGEGT. The chain's CDR3 is CASSYPLYEQYF. The CDR3 DNA follows: TGTGCCAGCAGTTACCCCCTTTACGAGCAGTACTTC.

The chain employs TRBV6-6 and TRBJ2-1; D is unclear. Germline CDR1 reads MNHNY; CDR2 reads SVGAGI (reference sequence). The CDR3 length is 11 residues. Trimming left V 5 bases short and J 6 bases short, with 5 bases between. The CDR3 region has the DNA TGTGCCAGCAGTACCCCCAATGAGCAGTTCTTC. Protein product: CASSTPNEQFF.

This clonotype was recorded a few times. The rearrangement uses TRBV12-3 or TRBV12-4 and TRBJ1-5; no clear D gene. This CDR3 is built from 11 residues. Trimming shortened V by 11 bases and J by 11 bases, and 16 bases separated the two germline ends. This chain's CDR3 is CASGGIRSQHF. CDR3 nucleotide sequence: TGTGCCTCAGGAGGGATTCGGTCCCAGCATTTT.

This rearrangement joins TRBV9 to TRBJ2-5, with D possibly matching TRBD2 (6 bases). The CDR3 is 13 amino acids. V was trimmed by 3 bases and J by 4 bases, leaving 10 bases between them. Germline CDR1 and CDR2: SGDLS and YYNGEE. In DNA, the CDR3 is TGTGCCAGCAGCGCCGGGAGTCCAGAGACCCAGTACTTC. It codes for CASSAGSPETQYF.

This chain joins TRBV29-1 and TRBJ2-2, with a tentative D call TRBD2 (6 bases). In germline, CDR1 is SQVTM, CDR2 ANQGSEA. Trimming shortened V by 3 bases and J by 6 bases, and 8 bases separated the two germline ends. The CDR3 contains 12 residues. The CDR3 loop reads CSVDWGAGELFF. Written as DNA, the CDR3 is TGCAGCGTTGATTGGGGGGCCGGGGAGCTGTTTTTT.

This clonotype was counted between two and nine times. The genes are TRBV6-2 or TRBV6-3 and TRBJ2-1; D is perhaps TRBD1 (5 bases). CDR1 is MNHEY and CDR2 is SVGEGT in the germline V gene. Trimming left V 2 bases short and J 0 bases short, with 23 bases between. This CDR3 is built from 20 residues. The CDR3 DNA reads TGTGCCAGCAGTTACGGCTGGCAGGGCAAACTTCCGAGCTCCTACAATGAGCAGTTCTTC. It codes for CASSYGWQGKLPSSYNEQFF.

This rearrangement joins TRBV25-1 to TRBJ2-7; 8 positions agree with TRBD1. The CDR3 extends over 13 amino acids. The germline V gene has CDR1 MGHDK and CDR2 SYGVNS. The V gene end was trimmed by 6 bases and the J gene end by 2 bases; junction bases not matched to a gene: 3. The chain's CDR3 is CASRGQAPYEQYF. CDR3 nucleotides: TGTGCCAGCAGGGGACAGGCCCCCTACGAGCAGTACTTC.

This clonotype occurred a few times. The chain carries TRBV9 and TRBJ2-3; D not resolved. V shed 0 bases and J shed 3 bases, with 5 bases lying between them. This CDR3 comprises 13 residues. Germline lookup yields CDR1 SGDLS and CDR2 YYNGEE. The chain's CDR3 is CASSVVQTDTQYF. CDR3 in DNA: TGTGCCAGCAGCGTAGTGCAGACAGATACGCAGTATTTT.

This clonotype was detected a few times. The V call is TRBV25-1, the J call TRBJ2-7; TRBD2 is a possible D gene (5 bases). Germline lookup yields CDR1 MGHDK and CDR2 SYGVNS. The CDR3 has 11 amino acids. V gave up 2 bases and J gave up 9 bases, with 8 bases separating them. CDR3 bases: TGTGCCAGCAGTGAACTAGCCGTGCAGTACTTC. Its protein product is CASSELAVQYF.